Included here is one TCR beta chain sequence, with context. The CDR3 is 16 residues long. Germline-derived CDR1 and CDR2 are ENHRY and SYGVKD. V lost 0 bases and J lost 1; bases outside the gene matches: 3. This record belongs to a study of blood T cell repertoires in COVID-19. Data came from immunoSEQ multiplex PCR; TCRdb stores just in-frame clones and leaves some out. The sample has approximately 260,000 clones, 90% seen once. This TCR derives from a woman aged 55-70 years with COVID-19, enrolled during active disease. The sequenced sample was peripheral blood. This chain connects TRBV10-3 to TRBJ2-3; the match to TRBD2 covers 8 bases. CDR3 region: CAISESLSGGTDTQYF. For the CDR3, the DNA is TGTGCCATCAGTGAGTCGCTTAGCGGGGGCACAGATACGCAGTATTTT.